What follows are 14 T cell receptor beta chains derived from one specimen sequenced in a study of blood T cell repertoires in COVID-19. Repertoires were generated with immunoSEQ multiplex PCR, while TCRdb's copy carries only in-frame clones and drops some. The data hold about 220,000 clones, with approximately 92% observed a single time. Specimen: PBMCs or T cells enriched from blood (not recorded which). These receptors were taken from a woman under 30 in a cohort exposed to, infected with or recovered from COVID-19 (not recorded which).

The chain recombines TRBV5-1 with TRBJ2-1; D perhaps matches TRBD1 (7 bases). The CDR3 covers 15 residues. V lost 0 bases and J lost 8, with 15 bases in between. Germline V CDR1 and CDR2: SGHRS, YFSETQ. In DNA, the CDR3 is TGCGCCAGCAGCTTGGCTCAGGGGGGCAACGATGAGCAGTTCTTC. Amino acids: CASSLAQGGNDEQFF.

The CDR3: CATSRDQGGNQPQHF. The CDR3 region has the DNA TGTGCCACCAGCAGAGATCAGGGAGGGAATCAGCCCCAGCATTTT. The chain uses TRBV15 and TRBJ1-5; a weak D match, TRBD1 (5 bases). V lost 0 bases and J 4 bases, leaving 10 bases between the germline ends. The CDR3 contains 15 residues. Germline V CDR1 and CDR2: LNHNV, YYDKDF (reference sequence).

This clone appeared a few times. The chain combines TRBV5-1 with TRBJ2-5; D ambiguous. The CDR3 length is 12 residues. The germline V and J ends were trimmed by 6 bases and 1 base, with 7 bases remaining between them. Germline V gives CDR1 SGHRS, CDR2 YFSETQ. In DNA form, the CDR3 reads TGCGCCAGCAAACAGTCCCAAGAGACCCAGTACTTC. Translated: CASKQSQETQYF.

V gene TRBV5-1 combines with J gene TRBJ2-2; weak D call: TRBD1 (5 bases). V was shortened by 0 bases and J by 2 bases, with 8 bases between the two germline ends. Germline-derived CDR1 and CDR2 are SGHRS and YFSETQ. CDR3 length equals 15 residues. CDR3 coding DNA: TGCGCCAGCAGCTTGGGGGGCTCTAACACCGGGGAGCTGTTTTTT. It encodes CASSLGGSNTGELFF. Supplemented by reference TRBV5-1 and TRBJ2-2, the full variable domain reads KAGVTQTPRYLIKTRGQQVTLSCSPISGHRSVSWYQQTPGQGLQFLFEYFSETQRNKGNFPGRFSGRQFSNSRSEMNVSTLELGDSALYLCASSLGGSNTGELFFGEGSRLTVL.

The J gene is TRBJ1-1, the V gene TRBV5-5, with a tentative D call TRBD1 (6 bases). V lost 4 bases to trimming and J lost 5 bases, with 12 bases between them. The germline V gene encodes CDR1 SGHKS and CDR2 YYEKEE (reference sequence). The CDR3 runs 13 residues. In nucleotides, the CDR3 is TGTGCCAGCAGCGCTGTCCAGGGGACTGAAGCTTTCTTT. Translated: CASSAVQGTEAFF.

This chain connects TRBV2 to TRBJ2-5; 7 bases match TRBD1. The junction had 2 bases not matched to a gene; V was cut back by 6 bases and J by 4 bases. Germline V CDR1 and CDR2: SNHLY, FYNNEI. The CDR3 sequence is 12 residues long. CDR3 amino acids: CASRGDRETQYF. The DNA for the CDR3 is TGTGCCAGCAGGGGGGACAGAGAGACCCAGTACTTC.

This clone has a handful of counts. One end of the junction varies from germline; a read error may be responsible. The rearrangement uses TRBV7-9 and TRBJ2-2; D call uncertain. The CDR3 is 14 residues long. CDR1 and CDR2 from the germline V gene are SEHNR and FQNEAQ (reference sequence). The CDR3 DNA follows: TGTGCCAGCAGTTTAGACACCTACACCGGGGAGCTGTTTTTT. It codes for CASSLDTYTGELFF.

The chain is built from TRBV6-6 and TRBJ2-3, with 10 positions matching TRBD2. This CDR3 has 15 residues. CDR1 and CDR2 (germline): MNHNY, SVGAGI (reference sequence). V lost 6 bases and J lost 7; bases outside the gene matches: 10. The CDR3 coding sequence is TGTGCCAGCAGCCCCGGACTAGCGGCACCACATACGCAGTATTTT. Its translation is CASSPGLAAPHTQYF.

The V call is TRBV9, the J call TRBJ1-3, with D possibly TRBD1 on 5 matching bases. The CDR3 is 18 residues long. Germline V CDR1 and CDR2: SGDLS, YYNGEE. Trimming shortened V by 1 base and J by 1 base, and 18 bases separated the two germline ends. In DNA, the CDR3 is TGTGCCAGCAGCGTACGGCAGCAGGGCTTCGCATCTGGAAACACCATATATTTT. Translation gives CASSVRQQGFASGNTIYF.

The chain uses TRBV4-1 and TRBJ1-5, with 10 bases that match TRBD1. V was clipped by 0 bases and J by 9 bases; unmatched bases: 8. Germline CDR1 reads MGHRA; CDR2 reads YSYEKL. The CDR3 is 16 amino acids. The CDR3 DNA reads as TGCGCCAGCAGCCAAGACCCAGACAGGGGGCGATGGCCCCAGCATTTT. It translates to CASSQDPDRGRWPQHF.

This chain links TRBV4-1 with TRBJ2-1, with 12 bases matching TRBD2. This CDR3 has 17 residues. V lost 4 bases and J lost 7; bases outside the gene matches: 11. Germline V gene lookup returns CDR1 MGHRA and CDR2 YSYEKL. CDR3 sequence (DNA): TGCGCCAGCAGCCTCCAGACTAGCGGGAGTATCTGGAATGAGCAGTTCTTC. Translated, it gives CASSLQTSGSIWNEQFF.

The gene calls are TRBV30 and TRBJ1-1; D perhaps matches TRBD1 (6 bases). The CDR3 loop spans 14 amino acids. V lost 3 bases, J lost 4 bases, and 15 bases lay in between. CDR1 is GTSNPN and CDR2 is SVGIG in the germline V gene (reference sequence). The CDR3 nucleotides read TGTGCCTGGAGGGGGGCTGCTACTGGCACTGAAGCTTTCTTT. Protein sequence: CAWRGAATGTEAFF.

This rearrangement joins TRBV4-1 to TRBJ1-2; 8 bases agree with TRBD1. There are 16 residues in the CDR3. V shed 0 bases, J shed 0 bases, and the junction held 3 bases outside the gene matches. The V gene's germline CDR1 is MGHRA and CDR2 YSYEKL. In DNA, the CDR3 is TGCGCCAGCAGCCAAGAAGGGACAGGAGCTAACTATGGCTACACCTTC. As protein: CASSQEGTGANYGYTF.

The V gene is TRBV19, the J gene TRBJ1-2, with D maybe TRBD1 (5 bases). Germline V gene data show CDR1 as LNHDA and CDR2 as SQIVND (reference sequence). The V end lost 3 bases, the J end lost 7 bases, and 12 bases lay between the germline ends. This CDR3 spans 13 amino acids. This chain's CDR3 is CASSIQGEAGYTF. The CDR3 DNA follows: TGTGCCAGTAGTATCCAGGGTGAGGCTGGCTACACCTTC.